A selection of T cell receptor beta chains follows, all from one sample in a study of cytomegalovirus exposure and HLA in healthy donors. Libraries were prepared by immunoSEQ multiplex PCR; TCRdb keeps only in-frame clonotypes and omits some of them. Of 100,000 to 150,000 clones listed, approximately 80% are singletons. Material: PBMCs. These receptors were collected from a woman aged 35 to 49 in good health and CMV-seropositive. The CDR3 runs from the conserved cysteine through the conserved F or W. D genes are given only for firm matches. Size is omitted from some rows. Given values are once, few, many or a class for expanded clones.

TRBJ1-1 | TRBV6-5 | - | - | TGTGCCAGCAGTTACTCGTGGGAGTTATGGCAAGCTTTCTTT | CASSYSWELWQAFF
TRBJ2-1 | TRBV27 | once | TRBD2 | TGTGCCAGCAGTCCCCTAGCGGGAGGGCCGGCCAATGAGCAGTTCTTC | CASSPLAGGPANEQFF
TRBJ2-7 | TRBV2 | - | - | TGTGCCAGCAGTGACCAGGGTTTGGACTACGAGCAGTACTTC | CASSDQGLDYEQYF
TRBJ1-2 | TRBV6-5 | - | TRBD1 | TGTGCCAGCAGTTATTCTCCGGGACAGTTAAATGGCTACACCTTC | CASSYSPGQLNGYTF
TRBJ1-5 | TRBV5-1 | - | - | TGCGCCAGCAGCCTGGGACCGTTGAGCGGTCAGCCCCAGCATTTT | CASSLGPLSGQPQHF
TRBJ2-7 | TRBV29-1 | - | TRBD1 | TGCAGCGTCTCCGGGACAGGGAAGGAGCAGTACTTC | CSVSGTGKEQYF
TRBJ1-1 | TRBV7-8 | - | - | TGTGCCAGCAGCTTCCAGTCGAACACTGAAGCTTTCTTT | CASSFQSNTEAFF
TRBJ1-2 | TRBV5-6 | - | TRBD1 | TGTGCCAGCAGCTTGGATTTGACAGGGAAGATCTATGGCTACACCTTC | CASSLDLTGKIYGYTF
TRBJ1-3 | TRBV7-9 | - | TRBD1 | TGTGCCAGCAGAGACAGGGGCTCTGGAAACACCATATATTTT | CASRDRGSGNTIYF
TRBJ1-2 | TRBV16 | - | - | TGTGCCAGCAGCCAATCCCTTTCCGGTGGCTACACCTTC | CASSQSLSGGYTF
TRBJ2-3 | TRBV7-8 | - | - | TGTGCCAGCAGCTTACCGTCAGGAGGCGGAGCTAGCACAGATACGCAGTATTTT | CASSLPSGGGASTDTQYF
TRBJ2-5 | TRBV7-8 | - | TRBD2 | TGTGCCAGCAGTCGAGATACTAGCGGGAGGAAGACCCAGTACTTC | CASSRDTSGRKTQYF
TRBJ2-5 | TRBV27 | - | TRBD2 | TGTGCCAGCAGTGCCATGAGCGGGGGGGAGACCCAGTACTTC | CASSAMSGGETQYF
TRBJ2-3 | TRBV6-1 | few | TRBD2 | TGTGCCAGCAGTGTCCTGTCGCGGGAGCTTAGCACAGATACGCAGTATTTT | CASSVLSRELSTDTQYF
TRBJ1-1 | TRBV29-1 | - | TRBD1 | TGCAGCGTTGATAGGGGGCTGAACACTGAAGCTTTCTTT | CSVDRGLNTEAFF
TRBJ1-1 | TRBV19 | once | - | TGTGCCAGTAACCGAGGGAAGGGCACTGAAGCTTTCTTT | CASNRGKGTEAFF
TRBJ2-5 | TRBV21-1 | - | - | TGTGCCAGCAGCAGACAGGGTCAAGAGACCCAGTACTTC | CASSRQGQETQYF
TRBJ1-1 | TRBV5-4 | - | TRBD1 | TGTGCCAGCAGCCATCGGGACAGGGGTACTGAAGCTTTCTTT | CASSHRDRGTEAFF
TRBJ2-2 | TRBV10-1 | few | TRBD1 | TGCGCCAGCAGACCCGGACAGGGGGCCGGGGAGCTGTTTTTT | CASRPGQGAGELFF
TRBJ2-5 | TRBV9 | - | - | TGTGCCAGCAGCGCCGATTCGACAGGCGGAACCCAGTACTTC | CASSADSTGGTQYF
TRBJ1-4 | TRBV11-2 | - | - | TGTGCCAGCAGCCGATATTGGAGGGATGAAAAACTGTTTTTT | CASSRYWRDEKLFF
TRBJ2-3 | TRBV1 | few | - | TGCACCAGCAGCCAAGATTCATTGACTAGCGGGAGGACAGATACGCAGTATTTT | CTSSQDSLTSGRTDTQYF
TRBJ2-1 | TRBV7-2 | - | TRBD2 | TGTGCCAGCAGCTCCAGGACTAGCGGGAGTCTAAATGAGCAGTTCTTC | CASSSRTSGSLNEQFF
TRBJ1-4 | TRBV4-1 | - | - | TGCGCCAGCAGCCAAGAATACGGGTTAGGGGTTCGGGAGGAAAAACTGTTTTTT | CASSQEYGLGVREEKLFF
TRBJ2-6 | TRBV19 | - | TRBD1 | TGTGCCAGTAGTTTGGAAAGGGGGCTGGCTGGGGCCAACGTCCTGACTTTC | CASSLERGLAGANVLTF
TRBJ1-5 | TRBV4-1 | few | TRBD1 | TGCGCCAGCAGCCTAGACCATGCGGGACAGGGGGCCAATCAGCCCCAGCATTTT | CASSLDHAGQGANQPQHF
TRBJ1-2 | TRBV5-1 | - | TRBD1 | TGCGCCAGCAGCTTGGAAGGGACAGCGAGCAACTATGGCTACACCTTC | CASSLEGTASNYGYTF
TRBJ1-1 | TRBV29-1 | once | - | TGCAGCGTGGGGGCCAGAGGGACTGAAGCTTTCTTT | CSVGARGTEAFF
TRBJ2-3 | TRBV5-1 | once | - | TGCGCCAGCAGCTTTGGGCGAATGGGTGCAGGTAATACGCAGTATTTT | CASSFGRMGAGNTQYF
TRBJ1-1 | TRBV2 | - | - | TGTGCCAGCAGTCCCTTTGGGGGCAGGAACACTGAAGCTTTCTTT | CASSPFGGRNTEAFF
TRBJ1-5 | TRBV28 | - | TRBD1 | TGTGCCAGCAGTTTATCGCAGGGGGAGCAGCCCCAGCATTTT | CASSLSQGEQPQHF
TRBJ2-7 | TRBV29-1 | - | TRBD1 | TGCAGCGTTGAAACGGGACAGGGCCACCACGAGCAGTACTTC | CSVETGQGHHEQYF
TRBJ1-2 | TRBV5-1 | - | - | TGCGCCAGCTATAGGACAGATGGCTACACCTTC | CASYRTDGYTF
TRBJ2-5 | TRBV19 | few | TRBD1 | TGTGCCAGTAGTATCGGGACAGGGGGAGTGGGGGAGACCCAGTACTTC | CASSIGTGGVGETQYF
TRBJ2-7 | TRBV4-2 | - | - | TGTGCCAGCAGCCAAATGGACTCCTACGAGCAGTACTTC | CASSQMDSYEQYF
TRBJ1-1 | TRBV5-1 | - | TRBD1 | TGCGCCAGCAGCTTGGGGGACAGGGGGCCTAACACTGAAGCTTTCTTT | CASSLGDRGPNTEAFF
TRBJ1-6 | TRBV6-1 | - | - | TGTGCCAGCAGTGAACAGGGGCTCTCCTATAATTCACCCCTCCACTTT | CASSEQGLSYNSPLHF
TRBJ2-2 | TRBV6-5 | - | TRBD1 | TGTGCCAGCAGTTACGGGGACAGGGCGAACACCGGGGAGCTGTTTTTT | CASSYGDRANTGELFF
TRBJ2-1 | TRBV28 | - | - | TGTGCCAGCAGTTTGATGCGGGCCTCCTACAATGAGCAGTTCTTC | CASSLMRASYNEQFF
TRBJ2-5 | TRBV5-1 | once | - | TGCGCCAGCAGCTCGGGACTGAACCAAGAGACCCAGTACTTC | CASSSGLNQETQYF